The 17 T cell receptor beta chains listed next were all sequenced from one sample in a study of T cell changes during pregnancy in multiple sclerosis. Generated by immunoSEQ multiplex PCR, the TCRdb table keeps only in-frame clones and is missing some. The table shows some 30,000 clones, with around 91% occurring only once. The material sequenced was CD8+ T cells from peripheral blood mononuclear cells, taken after pregnancy. Receptors originate from a female donor with multiple sclerosis, enrolled in a pregnancy study.

The rearrangement links TRBV27 to TRBJ2-1; 10 bases are a match to TRBD1. The germline gives CDR1 MNHEY, CDR2 SMNVEV (reference sequence). This CDR3 has 15 amino acids. V trimming: 3 bases; J trimming: 7 bases; junction bases outside the gene matches: 6. The CDR3 reads CASSLGQGKDNEQFF. The CDR3, as DNA: TGTGCCAGCAGTTTGGGACAGGGGAAGGATAATGAGCAGTTCTTC.

V usage is TRBV19 and J usage is TRBJ1-5; perhaps TRBD1 as D (6 bases). V lost 5 bases and J lost 5, with 16 bases in between. Germline V gene lookup returns CDR1 LNHDA and CDR2 SQIVND (reference sequence). This CDR3 has 15 residues. The CDR3 DNA reads TGTGCCAGTAGTTCACCACAGGGTGGGCATCAGCCCCAGCATTTT. Its translation: CASSSPQGGHQPQHF.

The V and J genes are TRBV2 and TRBJ2-3; 10 nucleotides match TRBD2. V was clipped by 1 base and J by 0 bases; unmatched bases: 4. The CDR3 extends over 17 amino acids. CDR1 and CDR2 (germline): SNHLY, FYNNEI. The CDR3 loop is CASSEGLAGASTDTQYF. CDR3 bases: TGTGCCAGCAGTGAAGGGCTAGCGGGAGCTAGCACAGATACGCAGTATTTT.

CDR3 loop: CASSSLGASGSVAGEQFF. CDR3 coding DNA: TGTGCCAGTAGCTCCCTCGGGGCTAGCGGGAGTGTGGCGGGGGAGCAGTTCTTC. This chain uses TRBV19 with TRBJ2-1; 10 nucleotides line up with TRBD2. J was trimmed by 10 bases and V by 6 bases; bases with no gene match: 21. This CDR3 contains 18 residues. Looked up from germline, CDR1 is LNHDA and CDR2 is SQIVND (reference sequence).

The rearrangement uses TRBV27 and TRBJ2-6; D is undetermined. Germline assignment: CDR1 MNHEY and CDR2 SMNVEV (reference sequence). Trimming removed 7 bases from V and 0 bases from J, with 4 bases in between. There are 13 residues in the CDR3. The CDR3 reads CASTYSGANVLTF. The CDR3 region has the DNA TGTGCCAGCACCTACTCTGGGGCCAACGTCCTGACTTTC. Filled out from reference TRBV27 and TRBJ2-6, the complete variable domain reads EAQVTQNPRYLITVTGKKLTVTCSQNMNHEYMSWYRQDPGLGLRQIYYSMNVEVTDKGDVPEGYKVSRKEKRNFPLILESPSPNQTSLYFCASTYSGANVLTFGAGSRLTVL.

The V call is TRBV7-9, the J call TRBJ2-1, with D perhaps TRBD2 (6 bases). The CDR3 sequence is 15 residues long. Per germline, CDR1 SEHNR and CDR2 FQNEAQ (reference sequence). V lost 4 bases, J lost 2 bases, and 12 bases lay in between. For the CDR3, the DNA is TGTGCCAGCAGCTCGGGACTGGCAGCCTACAATGAGCAGTTCTTC. This sequence encodes CASSSGLAAYNEQFF.

The rearrangement joins TRBV7-2 to TRBJ2-7; 8 nucleotides match TRBD2. V shed 1 base, J shed 0 bases, and the junction held 11 bases outside the gene matches. This CDR3 has 18 residues. Per germline, CDR1 SGHTA and CDR2 FQGNSA. CDR3 amino acids: CASSLVTLAGPPSYEQYF. The CDR3 nucleotides read TGTGCCAGCAGCTTAGTAACCTTAGCGGGACCACCCTCCTACGAGCAGTACTTC.

This clone was seen a single time. V gene TRBV9 combines with J gene TRBJ2-3; maybe TRBD2 (5 bases). The V and J ends lost 0 bases and 5 bases respectively, with 13 bases between them. This CDR3 comprises 15 residues. Germline lookup yields CDR1 SGDLS and CDR2 YYNGEE. CDR3 nucleotides: TGTGCCAGCAGCGTAGGTGGCCCTGGGAGAGATACGCAGTATTTT. It yields the protein CASSVGGPGRDTQYF.

The V and J genes are TRBV5-4 and TRBJ2-7; 8 nucleotides match TRBD1. CDR1 SGHNT and CDR2 YYREEE come from the germline V gene (reference sequence). The CDR3 length is 14 residues. After removal of 0 bases from V and 7 bases from J, the junction contained 6 bases not matched to a gene. The CDR3 sequence is CASSLDRGALEQYF. CDR3 DNA sequence: TGTGCCAGCAGCTTGGACAGGGGGGCTTTAGAGCAGTACTTC.

This clone has just one count. This chain uses TRBV6-4 with TRBJ2-1, with 9 bases aligning to TRBD1. Trimming removed 0 bases from V and 7 bases from J; junction bases left unmatched: 4. This CDR3 has 15 residues. Germline lookup yields CDR1 MRHNA and CDR2 SNTAGT. The CDR3 here is CASSDSGQGMNEQFF. CDR3 nucleotides: TGTGCCAGCAGTGACTCGGGACAGGGAATGAATGAGCAGTTCTTC.

The gene calls are TRBV4-2 and TRBJ2-3; D might be TRBD2 (5 bases). The V gene's germline CDR1 is LGHNA and CDR2 YNFKEQ. This CDR3 has 15 residues. The V and J ends lost 1 base and 0 bases respectively, with 8 bases between them. In DNA, the CDR3 is TGTGCCAGCAGCCAAGCTAGCACAAGCACAGATACGCAGTATTTT. Amino acids: CASSQASTSTDTQYF.

The rearrangement links TRBV29-1 to TRBJ2-5, with a tentative D call TRBD1 (6 bases). Germline values: CDR1 SQVTM, CDR2 ANQGSEA. V lost 3 bases, J lost 2 bases, and 10 bases lay in between. CDR3 length: 13 amino acids. In DNA, the CDR3 is TGCAGCGTTGACCGGGACATTCAAGAGACCCAGTACTTC. Encoded protein: CSVDRDIQETQYF.

The chain recombines TRBV7-9 with TRBJ2-1; TRBD2 agrees at 13 bases. V gave up 5 bases and J gave up 0 bases; unmatched junction bases: 4. The CDR3 loop spans 17 amino acids. The germline gives CDR1 SEHNR, CDR2 FQNEAQ (reference sequence). Here the CDR3 DNA reads TGTGCCAGCAGCCCCGGACTAGCGGGAGTCTCCTACAATGAGCAGTTCTTC. Translation: CASSPGLAGVSYNEQFF.

This clone was seen more than once but under ten times. The chain employs TRBV6-5 and TRBJ2-2; 7 bases agree with TRBD1. Germline trimming cut 6 bases from V and 3 bases from J; bases unmatched to any gene: 4. This CDR3 spans 14 amino acids. CDR1 is MNHEY and CDR2 is SVGAGI in the germline V gene. For the CDR3, the DNA is TGTGCCAGCAGCTCCGACAGGGACACCGGGGAGCTGTTTTTT. Its translation: CASSSDRDTGELFF.

In DNA, the CDR3 is TGTGCCAGCAGCTCCACCGGGACTCTGGGCTCGGGGGGGGAGACCCAGTACTTC. This codes for CASSSTGTLGSGGETQYF. V and J are TRBV13 and TRBJ2-5; 8 nucleotides align to TRBD2. The V and J ends lost 4 bases and 5 bases, in that order; junction bases with no gene match: 18. The germline V gene encodes CDR1 PRHDT and CDR2 FYEKMQ (reference sequence). The CDR3 is 18 amino acids. The full variable domain, in which reference TRBV13 and TRBJ2-5 provide the parts outside the CDR3, is AAGVIQSPRHLIKEKRETATLKCYPIPRHDTVYWYQQGPGQDPQFLISFYEKMQSDKGSIPDRFSAQQFSDYHSELNMSSLELGDSALYFCASSSTGTLGSGGETQYFGPGTRLLVL.

This clone was found a few times. V is TRBV14 and J is TRBJ1-1; D is unclear. The V end lost 0 bases, the J end lost 6 bases, and 11 bases lay between the germline ends. Germline CDR1 reads SGHDN; CDR2 reads FVKESK. This CDR3 region has 14 residues. As DNA, the CDR3 is TGTGCCAGCAGCCAAGATCGGGAGGTCGCTGAAGCTTTCTTT. Translated, it gives CASSQDREVAEAFF.

The V call is TRBV5-6, the J call TRBJ2-7, with 8 bases fitting TRBD2. This CDR3 comprises 14 residues. Germline assignment: CDR1 SGHDT and CDR2 YYEEEE. With 4 bases clipped from V and 5 bases from J, the junction kept 8 bases outside the gene matches. CDR3 DNA: TGTGCCAGCAGCGTGAGCGGGAGTCTCAACGAGCAGTACTTC. Translated: CASSVSGSLNEQYF.